Listed below are T cell receptor beta chains from one sample, sequenced in a study of cytomegalovirus exposure and HLA in healthy donors. Data came from immunoSEQ multiplex PCR; TCRdb stores just in-frame clones and leaves some out. This sample carries approximately 260,000 clones, approximately 86% of them seen once, and the ten largest clones take 0.95% to 1.5%. What was sequenced was PBMCs. The receptors come from a woman aged 30 to 39 in good health and CMV-seropositive. Both conserved end residues are part of each CDR3. The order of the fields is J gene, clone size, D gene, V gene, CDR3 DNA, CDR3 protein. D genes are given only for firm matches. Only part of the rows carry a size: once, few, many, or a class if the clone is expanded.

J: TRBJ1-3
size: NA
D: NA
V: TRBV5-4
DNA: TGTGCCAGCAGCTTGGAAAGGACAGTTGGAAACACCATATATTTT
CDR3: CASSLERTVGNTIYF

J: TRBJ1-2
size: NA
D: TRBD1
V: TRBV27
DNA: TGTGCCAGCAGACCACAGGGGTACTATGGCTACACCTTC
CDR3: CASRPQGYYGYTF

J: TRBJ2-3
size: NA
D: NA
V: TRBV7-9
DNA: TGTGCCAGCAGCTTAGCGCTGGTAGTTGGAGATACGCAGTATTTT
CDR3: CASSLALVVGDTQYF

J: TRBJ2-5
size: NA
D: TRBD1
V: TRBV29-1
DNA: TGCAGCGTTGAATTGGCGGACAGGGGGTTCCAAGAGACCCAGTACTTC
CDR3: CSVELADRGFQETQYF

J: TRBJ1-1
size: NA
D: TRBD1
V: TRBV18
DNA: TGTGCCAGCTCACGGGACAGGGGACACACTGAAGCTTTCTTT
CDR3: CASSRDRGHTEAFF

J: TRBJ2-7
size: NA
D: TRBD1
V: TRBV4-2
DNA: TGTGCCAGCAGCCCAGCAGGGACAGGGGACTACGAGCAGTACTTC
CDR3: CASSPAGTGDYEQYF

J: TRBJ2-5
size: NA
D: NA
V: TRBV25-1
DNA: TGTGCCAGCAGTTCTGAGACCCAGTACTTC
CDR3: CASSSETQYF

J: TRBJ2-7
size: once
D: TRBD1
V: TRBV28
DNA: TGTGCCAGCAGTTTAGGGCAGGGGGCTACTGGCGAGCAGTACTTC
CDR3: CASSLGQGATGEQYF

J: TRBJ1-5
size: NA
D: NA
V: TRBV19
DNA: TGTGCCAGTAGTGTCGGGTCCGGACAGAATAGCAATCAGCCCCAGCATTTT
CDR3: CASSVGSGQNSNQPQHF

J: TRBJ1-4
size: NA
D: TRBD1
V: TRBV7-8
DNA: TGTGCCAGCAGCTCAGGGGGCTATTATGAAAAACTGTTTTTT
CDR3: CASSSGGYYEKLFF

J: TRBJ2-7
size: NA
D: NA
V: TRBV27
DNA: TGTGCCAGCAGTGTCCAGGGTCTTTACGAGCAGTACTTC
CDR3: CASSVQGLYEQYF

J: TRBJ1-3
size: NA
D: NA
V: TRBV6-6
DNA: TGTGCCAGCAGTTACTCGACCCCTAGGACTGGAAACACCATATATTTT
CDR3: CASSYSTPRTGNTIYF

J: TRBJ2-3
size: NA
D: NA
V: TRBV27
DNA: TGTGCCAGCAGTTCACCGCCCGGGGACACCTACACAGATACGCAGTATTTT
CDR3: CASSSPPGDTYTDTQYF

J: TRBJ1-2
size: NA
D: NA
V: TRBV27
DNA: TGTGCCAGCAGTTTGACCGGACAGAACTATGGCTACACCTTC
CDR3: CASSLTGQNYGYTF

J: TRBJ2-3
size: NA
D: TRBD2
V: TRBV5-5
DNA: TGTGCCAGTGAACCTATAGCGGGAGTGTTGGCAGATACGCAGTATTTT
CDR3: CASEPIAGVLADTQYF

J: TRBJ2-3
size: NA
D: TRBD2
V: TRBV7-9
DNA: TGTGCCAGCAGCCCCCAAACCCTTAGCGGGAATCTAGATACGCAGTATTTT
CDR3: CASSPQTLSGNLDTQYF

J: TRBJ2-1
size: NA
D: NA
V: TRBV15
DNA: TGTGCCACCAGCAGAGAGAGGGCCCCGTACAATGAGCAGTTCTTC
CDR3: CATSRERAPYNEQFF

J: TRBJ2-1
size: NA
D: NA
V: TRBV5-4
DNA: TGTGCCAGCAGCGGGTCCGGGACTTATAACAATGAGCAGTTCTTC
CDR3: CASSGSGTYNNEQFF

J: TRBJ1-4
size: NA
D: TRBD1
V: TRBV28
DNA: TGTGCCAGCAGTTCCCCGACAGGGGCTAGAACTAATGAAAAACTGTTTTTT
CDR3: CASSSPTGARTNEKLFF